This T cell receptor beta chain was captured by sequencing in a study of blood T cells in healthy people across ages. The wider study: Template switching picked up about one barcoded beta molecule for each two T cells.

Sample donors were healthy Caucasian individuals that came from Russia, aged roughly 6 to 95. Each donor supplied roughly 10 milliliters of peripheral blood. Of note for this clonotype: Its matching antigen is unknown.

The CDR3 spans 15 residues. V shed 2 bases, J shed 9 bases, and the junction held 6 bases outside the gene matches. Germline V gives CDR1 LGHNA, CDR2 YNFKEQ. Findings of the study overall: When set beside aged donors, long-lived donors presented more naive CD4+ cells and higher diversity.

A second about 7 to 11 cycle PCR used barcoded and J-beta primers. TCRdb called the 5' RACE reads again in MiXCR, with one record for every CDR3 protein. The sample has around 1,100,000 distinct CDR3 sequences; under 40% are singletons. The sample taken for sequencing was blood. This TCR was recovered from a man younger than 35 in good health. The rearrangement joins TRBV4-2 to TRBJ2-1; 11 positions match TRBD2. For the CDR3, the DNA is TGTGCCAGCAGCCAAAATAGCGGGGGGGCCGGTGAGCAGTTCTTC. This translates into CASSQNSGGAGEQFF.